The following is a TCR beta chain sequence with its context. The data were produced by immunoSEQ multiplex PCR, yet TCRdb's version contains in-frame clones alone and is incomplete. The data hold tens of thousands of clones, with 70% to 90% observed a single time. This CDR3 contains 16 residues. Germline V CDR1 and CDR2: MNHEY, SVGAGI. V lost 2 bases, J lost 0 bases, and 11 bases lay in between. The source of the sample is a study of graft-versus-host responses after intestinal transplantation. On the study more broadly: All recipients got anti-thymocyte globulin induction, then tacrolimus and steroids for approximately 3 years.

The TCR comes from a human patient who received an intestinal transplant, so some T cells may come from the graft donor. The sample here was PBMCs, taken 26 days after transplant. V and J are TRBV6-5 and TRBJ1-3; D might be TRBD1 (6 bases). The CDR3 DNA is TGTGCCAGCAGTTACAGGGGGGGAAGCTCTGGAAACACCATATATTTT. Translated: CASSYRGGSSGNTIYF.